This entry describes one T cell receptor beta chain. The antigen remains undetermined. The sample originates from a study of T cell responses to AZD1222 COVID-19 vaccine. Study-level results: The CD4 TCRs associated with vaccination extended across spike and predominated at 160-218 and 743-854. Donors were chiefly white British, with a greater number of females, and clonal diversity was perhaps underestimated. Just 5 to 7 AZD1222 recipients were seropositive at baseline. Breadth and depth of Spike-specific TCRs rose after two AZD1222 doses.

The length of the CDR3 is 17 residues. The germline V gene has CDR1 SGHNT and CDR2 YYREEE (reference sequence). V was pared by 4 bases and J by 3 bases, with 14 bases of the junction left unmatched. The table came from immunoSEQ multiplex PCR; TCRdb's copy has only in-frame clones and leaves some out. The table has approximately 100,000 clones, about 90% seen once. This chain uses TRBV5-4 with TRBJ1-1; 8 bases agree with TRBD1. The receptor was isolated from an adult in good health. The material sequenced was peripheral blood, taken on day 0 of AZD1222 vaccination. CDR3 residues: CASSPARQGKGDTEAFF. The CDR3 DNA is TGTGCCAGCAGCCCAGCCCGACAGGGGAAGGGAGACACTGAAGCTTTCTTT.